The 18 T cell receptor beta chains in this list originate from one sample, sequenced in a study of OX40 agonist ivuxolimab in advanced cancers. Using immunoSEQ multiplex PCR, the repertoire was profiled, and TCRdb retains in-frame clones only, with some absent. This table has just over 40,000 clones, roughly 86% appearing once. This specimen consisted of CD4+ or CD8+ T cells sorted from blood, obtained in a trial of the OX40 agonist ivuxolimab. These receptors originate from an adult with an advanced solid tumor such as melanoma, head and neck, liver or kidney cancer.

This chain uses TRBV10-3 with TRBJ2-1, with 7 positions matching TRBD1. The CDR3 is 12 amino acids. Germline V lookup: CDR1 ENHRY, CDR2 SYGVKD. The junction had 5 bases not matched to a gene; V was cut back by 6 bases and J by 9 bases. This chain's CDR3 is CAIRTGVREQFF. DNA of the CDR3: TGTGCCATCAGAACAGGGGTGCGTGAGCAGTTCTTC.

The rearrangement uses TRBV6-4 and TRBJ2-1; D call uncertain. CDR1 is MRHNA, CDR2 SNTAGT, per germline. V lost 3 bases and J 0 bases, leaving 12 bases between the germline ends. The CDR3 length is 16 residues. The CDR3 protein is CASSESPSSSYNEQFF. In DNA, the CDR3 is TGTGCCAGCAGTGAGTCCCCCTCGTCCTCCTACAATGAGCAGTTCTTC.

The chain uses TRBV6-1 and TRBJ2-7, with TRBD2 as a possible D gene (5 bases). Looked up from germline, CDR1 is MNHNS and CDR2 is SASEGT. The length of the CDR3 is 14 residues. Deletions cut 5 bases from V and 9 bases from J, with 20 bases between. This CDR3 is CASSSTGTGVGQYF. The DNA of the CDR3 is TGTGCCAGCAGTTCTACGGGAACCGGCGTGGGGCAGTACTTC.

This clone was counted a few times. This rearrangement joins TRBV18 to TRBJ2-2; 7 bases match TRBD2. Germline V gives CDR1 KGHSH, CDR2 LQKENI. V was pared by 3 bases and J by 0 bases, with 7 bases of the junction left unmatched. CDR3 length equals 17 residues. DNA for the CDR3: TGTGCCAGCTCACCGACTAGCAGCAGCGCGAACACCGGGGAGCTGTTTTTT. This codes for CASSPTSSSANTGELFF.

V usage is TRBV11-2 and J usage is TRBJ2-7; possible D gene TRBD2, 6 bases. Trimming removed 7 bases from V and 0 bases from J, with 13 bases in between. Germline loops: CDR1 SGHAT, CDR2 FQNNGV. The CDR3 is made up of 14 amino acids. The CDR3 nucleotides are TGTGCCAGCACGTGGGAGCGGGCCTCCTACGAGCAGTACTTC. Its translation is CASTWERASYEQYF.

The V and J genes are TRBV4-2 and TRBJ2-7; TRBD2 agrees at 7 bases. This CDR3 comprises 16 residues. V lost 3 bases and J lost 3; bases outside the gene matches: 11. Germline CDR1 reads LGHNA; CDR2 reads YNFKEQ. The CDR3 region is CASSHTGGMGNYEQYF. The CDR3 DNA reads TGTGCCAGCAGCCACACGGGAGGTATGGGAAACTACGAGCAGTACTTC.

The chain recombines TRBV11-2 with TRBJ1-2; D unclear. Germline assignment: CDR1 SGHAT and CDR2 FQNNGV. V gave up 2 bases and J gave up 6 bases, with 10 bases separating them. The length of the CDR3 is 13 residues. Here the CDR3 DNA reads TGTGCCAGCAGCTTAAATTTTGGAGATGGCTACACCTTC. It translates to CASSLNFGDGYTF.

In nucleotides, the CDR3 is TGTGCCAGCAGCGTAGGATCAAGGGGTCCGAACACTGAAGCTTTCTTT. Amino acid sequence: CASSVGSRGPNTEAFF. The chain employs TRBV9 and TRBJ1-1; D may be TRBD1 (5 bases). The CDR3 sequence is 16 residues long. The V and J ends lost 0 bases and 1 base respectively, with 13 bases between them. Germline values: CDR1 SGDLS, CDR2 YYNGEE. Full variable domain (remainder filled in from reference TRBV9 and TRBJ1-1): DSGVTQTPKHLITATGQRVTLRCSPRSGDLSVYWYQQSLDQGLQFLIQYYNGEERAKGNILERFSAQQFPDLHSELNLSSLELGDSALYFCASSVGSRGPNTEAFFGQGTRLTVV.

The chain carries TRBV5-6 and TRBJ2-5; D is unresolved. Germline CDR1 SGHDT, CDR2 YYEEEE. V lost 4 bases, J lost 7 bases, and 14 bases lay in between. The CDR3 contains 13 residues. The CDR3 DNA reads TGTGCCAGCAGCCCCGCTGGTTTTGGGACCCAGTACTTC. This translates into CASSPAGFGTQYF.

This CDR3 is CASSLFGTIYEQYF. Here the CDR3 DNA reads TGTGCCAGCAGCTTATTCGGGACGATATACGAGCAGTACTTC. This chain connects TRBV11-3 to TRBJ2-7; D is perhaps TRBD1 or TRBD2 (5 bases each). This CDR3 region has 14 residues. V was shortened by 2 bases and J by 4 bases, with 12 bases between the two germline ends. Germline V gene sequence: CDR1 SGHNT, CDR2 YENEEA.

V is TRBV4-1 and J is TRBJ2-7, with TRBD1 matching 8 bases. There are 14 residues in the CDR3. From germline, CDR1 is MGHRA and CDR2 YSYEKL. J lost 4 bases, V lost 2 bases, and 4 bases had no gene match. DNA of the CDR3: TGCGCCAGCAGCCAACAGGGGGCTATGTACGAGCAGTACTTC. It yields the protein CASSQQGAMYEQYF.

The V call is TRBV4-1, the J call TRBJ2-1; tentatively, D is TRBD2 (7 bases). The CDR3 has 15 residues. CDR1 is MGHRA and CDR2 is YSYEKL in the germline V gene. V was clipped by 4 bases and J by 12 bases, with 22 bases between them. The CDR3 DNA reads TGCGCCAGCAGCCGCGAGGGGGGAGGGTTGCGGGGGCAGTTCTTC. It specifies CASSREGGGLRGQFF.

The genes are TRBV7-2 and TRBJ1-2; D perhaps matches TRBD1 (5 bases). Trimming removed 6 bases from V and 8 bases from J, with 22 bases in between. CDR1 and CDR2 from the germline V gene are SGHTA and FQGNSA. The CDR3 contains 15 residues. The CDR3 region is CASRAEQVRLQGYTF. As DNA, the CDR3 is TGTGCCAGCAGGGCTGAACAGGTGCGGTTGCAGGGCTACACCTTC.

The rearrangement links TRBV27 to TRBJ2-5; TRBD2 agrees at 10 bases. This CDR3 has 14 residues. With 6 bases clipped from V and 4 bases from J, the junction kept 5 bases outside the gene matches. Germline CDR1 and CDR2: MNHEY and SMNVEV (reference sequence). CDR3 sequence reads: CASRAGGVGETQYF. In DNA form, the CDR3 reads TGTGCCAGCAGAGCGGGAGGGGTTGGAGAGACCCAGTACTTC.

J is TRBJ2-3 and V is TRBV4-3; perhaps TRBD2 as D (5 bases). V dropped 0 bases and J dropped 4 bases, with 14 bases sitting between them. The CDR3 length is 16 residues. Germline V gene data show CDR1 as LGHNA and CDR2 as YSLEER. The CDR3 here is CASSQEVRGRSDTQYF. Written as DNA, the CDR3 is TGCGCCAGCAGCCAAGAAGTCCGGGGAAGGTCAGATACGCAGTATTTT.

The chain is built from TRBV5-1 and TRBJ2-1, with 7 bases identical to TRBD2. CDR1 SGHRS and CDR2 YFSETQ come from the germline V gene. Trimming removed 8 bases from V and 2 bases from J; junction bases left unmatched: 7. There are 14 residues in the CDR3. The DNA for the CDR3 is TGCGCCAGTCGGGGGGACGGCCCCTACAATGAGCAGTTCTTC. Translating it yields CASRGDGPYNEQFF. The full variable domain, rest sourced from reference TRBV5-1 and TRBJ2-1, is KAGVTQTPRYLIKTRGQQVTLSCSPISGHRSVSWYQQTPGQGLQFLFEYFSETQRNKGNFPGRFSGRQFSNSRSEMNVSTLELGDSALYLCASRGDGPYNEQFFGPGTRLTVL.

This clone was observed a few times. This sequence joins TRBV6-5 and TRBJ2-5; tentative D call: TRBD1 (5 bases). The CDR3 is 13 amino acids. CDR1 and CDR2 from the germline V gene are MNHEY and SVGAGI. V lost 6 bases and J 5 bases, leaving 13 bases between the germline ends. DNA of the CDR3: TGTGCCAGCAGCAGGGCCCTTCGGGAGACCCAGTACTTC. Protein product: CASSRALRETQYF.

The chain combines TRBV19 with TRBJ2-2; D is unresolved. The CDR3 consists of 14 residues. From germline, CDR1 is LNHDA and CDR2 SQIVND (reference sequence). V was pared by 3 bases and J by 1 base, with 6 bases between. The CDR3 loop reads CASSINRNTGELFF. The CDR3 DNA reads TGTGCCAGTAGTATCAACAGGAACACCGGGGAGCTGTTTTTT.